This T cell receptor (beta chain) was sequenced during a study of T-cell memory formation after mild COVID-19. The 5'RACE method, run with constant-segment primers, produced TCR alpha and TCR beta cDNA libraries (carrying sample barcodes and UMIs). TCRdb re-analysed the 5' RACE reads in MiXCR, keeping a single row per CDR3 protein. In the table there are 270,000 or so distinct CDR3 sequences, 18% of which are singletons. The CDR3 runs 13 residues. The J segment lost 8 bases and the V segment lost 1 base, leaving 2 bases of the junction unmatched. CDR1 is SEHNR and CDR2 is FQNEAQ in the germline V gene (reference sequence). Remarks on this clonotype: Its specificity is unknown.

Study results and caveats: CD4+ bias marked clones expanding day 15 to 37, unlike balanced contracting clones. The finding that pre-infection memory included some responding clones suggested that cross-reactive memory joined. Specificity for SARS-CoV-2 was not confirmed among the second-wave clones peaking on day 37.

The source of this sequence is a man aged 18 to 30 who had mild COVID-19 (a few samples of this study predate the infection). Cell type and time point are not known. The V gene is TRBV7-9, the J gene TRBJ2-4, with 7 bases fitting TRBD2. The sequencing sample was made of PBMCs or a T cell subset sorted from them (not recorded which). The CDR3 DNA follows: TGTGCCAGCAGCTTAGTTGGGGGGGACATTCAGTACTTC. Amino acid sequence: CASSLVGGDIQYF.